The 21 T cell receptor beta chains presented below share a single source sample, sequenced in a study of neoadjuvant nivolumab and ipilimumab in lung cancer. The repertoire was sequenced with immunoSEQ multiplex PCR; TCRdb's copy has only in-frame clones and lacks some. Among 30,000 to 45,000 clones listed, nearly 90% were seen once. The sample in question was peripheral blood, obtained before neoadjuvant nivolumab, alone or with ipilimumab. These receptors all come from an adult with non-small cell lung cancer.

This chain's CDR3 is CASSGKDRANTDTQYF. DNA of the CDR3: TGCGCCAGCAGCGGCAAAGACAGGGCGAACACAGATACGCAGTATTTT. The chain carries TRBV5-1 and TRBJ2-3; 7 bases match TRBD1. Germline CDR1 and CDR2: SGHRS and YFSETQ. V shed 4 bases and J 2 bases; nucleotides not matched to a gene: 10. This CDR3 has 16 amino acids.

The chain is built from TRBV5-5 and TRBJ1-1, with D unresolved. The CDR3 covers 17 residues. Between the trimmed V and J ends, which lost 2 bases and 1 base, there was a span of 18 bases. Germline values: CDR1 SGHKS, CDR2 YYEKEE (reference sequence). The CDR3 sequence is CASSFSLLTTSNTEAFF. CDR3 coding DNA: TGTGCCAGCAGCTTTTCACTCCTGACAACCTCGAACACTGAAGCTTTCTTT.

V gene TRBV14 combines with J gene TRBJ2-6, with D perhaps given as TRBD1 or TRBD2 (6 bases each). V gave up 4 bases and J gave up 2 bases, with 15 bases separating them. The germline V gene has CDR1 SGHDN and CDR2 FVKESK. This CDR3 is built from 17 residues. The CDR3 DNA follows: TGTGCCAGCAGCCCCCGAAGGGGGGATACTGGGGCCAACGTCCTGACTTTC. As protein: CASSPRRGDTGANVLTF.

This chain uses TRBV5-1 with TRBJ2-7, with 9 bases matching TRBD1. V was pared by 1 base and J by 6 bases, with 8 bases of the junction left unmatched. Germline CDR1 reads SGHRS; CDR2 reads YFSETQ. This CDR3 comprises 15 residues. Written as DNA, the CDR3 is TGCGCCAGCAGCTTGCACTCGGGACAGGGCGGCGAGCAGTACTTC. It translates to CASSLHSGQGGEQYF.

The rearrangement uses TRBV30 and TRBJ2-5; no definite D call. This CDR3 contains 12 residues. CDR1 and CDR2 (germline): GTSNPN, SVGIG (reference sequence). Between the trimmed V and J ends, which lost 4 bases and 5 bases, there was a span of 11 bases. The CDR3 loop is CAWNLGTETQYF. CDR3 coding DNA: TGTGCCTGGAATCTGGGAACGGAGACCCAGTACTTC.

The rearrangement uses TRBV5-4 and TRBJ2-2; 12 bases are shared with TRBD1. The CDR3 consists of 16 residues. V dropped 3 bases and J dropped 6; count of bases not matched to a gene: 6. Per the germline V gene, CDR1 is SGHNT and CDR2 is YYREEE (reference sequence). The chain's CDR3 is CASSYPGQGASGELFF. The CDR3 DNA reads as TGTGCCAGCAGCTATCCGGGACAGGGGGCGTCCGGGGAGCTGTTTTTT.

This sequence joins TRBV7-9 and TRBJ2-2; 9 bases are a match to TRBD2. Germline-derived CDR1 and CDR2 are SEHNR and FQNEAQ (reference sequence). V shed 5 bases and J 0 bases; nucleotides not matched to a gene: 4. The CDR3 length is 16 residues. The chain's CDR3 is CASSKLAGANTGELFF. CDR3 nucleotide sequence: TGTGCCAGCAGCAAATTAGCGGGGGCGAACACCGGGGAGCTGTTTTTT.

The rearrangement links TRBV25-1 to TRBJ2-3; TRBD2 aligns across 8 bases. The CDR3 runs to 14 residues. Germline CDR1 reads MGHDK; CDR2 reads SYGVNS. V was pared by 5 bases and J by 6 bases, with 7 bases of the junction left unmatched. The CDR3 nucleotides are TGTGCCAGCAGTACGCCTGGCGGGGGGGATACGCAGTATTTT. Its translation is CASSTPGGGDTQYF.

The CDR3 loop is CASSPHMGTDTQYF. DNA for the CDR3: TGTGCCAGCAGCCCACATATGGGCACAGATACGCAGTATTTT. The J gene is TRBJ2-3, the V gene TRBV7-9; the D is unclear. V lost 5 bases and J lost 1, with 10 bases in between. Germline CDR1 and CDR2: SEHNR and FQNEAQ (reference sequence). The CDR3 contains 14 residues. Combining the CDR3 with reference TRBV7-9 and TRBJ2-3 gives the whole variable domain DTGVSQNPRHKITKRGQNVTFRCDPISEHNRLYWYRQTLGQGPEFLTYFQNEAQLEKSRLLSDRFSAERPKGSFSTLEIQRTEQGDSAMYLCASSPHMGTDTQYFGPGTRLTVL.

The rearrangement joins TRBV7-3 to TRBJ2-1; D remains ambiguous. This CDR3 contains 13 residues. V dropped 2 bases and J dropped 5 bases, with 7 bases sitting between them. Germline loops: CDR1 SGHTA, CDR2 FQGTGA. DNA for the CDR3: TGTGCCAGCAGCTTATCCTGGGACAATGAGCAGTTCTTC. Its protein product is CASSLSWDNEQFF.

In this sample, this clone turned up once. This rearrangement joins TRBV5-8 to TRBJ2-5; the match to TRBD2 covers 7 bases. The V gene end was trimmed by 3 bases and the J gene end by 5 bases; junction bases not matched to a gene: 7. Germline V gene data show CDR1 as SGHTS and CDR2 as YDEGEE. The CDR3 has 14 amino acids. The DNA for the CDR3 is TGTGCCAGCAGCTGGGAGCGGGGATGGGAGACCCAGTACTTC. It specifies CASSWERGWETQYF. Drawing the rest from reference TRBV5-8 and TRBJ2-5, the complete variable domain is EAGVTQSPTHLIKTRGQQATLRCSPISGHTSVYWYQQALGLGLQFLLWYDEGEERNRGNFPPRFSGRQFPNYSSELNVNALELEDSALYLCASSWERGWETQYFGPGTRLLVL.

The rearrangement uses TRBV11-3 and TRBJ2-1; possibly TRBD2 for D (7 bases). Germline loops: CDR1 SGHNT, CDR2 YENEEA. The CDR3 is 15 amino acids. Trimming took off 2 bases at V and 2 bases at J, with 10 bases between the two ends. The CDR3 spells CASSLRGGPYNEQFF. In DNA, the CDR3 is TGTGCCAGCAGCTTAAGGGGGGGACCCTACAATGAGCAGTTCTTC.

There are a few counts of this clone. The chain couples TRBV4-1 to TRBJ2-3; the match to TRBD1 covers 8 bases. Germline CDR1 MGHRA, CDR2 YSYEKL. V lost 1 base to trimming and J lost 0 bases; unmatched junction nucleotides: 3. The CDR3 covers 16 residues. In DNA, the CDR3 is TGCGCCAGCAGCCAAGCGACAGGGGAGAGCACAGATACGCAGTATTTT. Amino acid sequence: CASSQATGESTDTQYF.

CDR3 in DNA: TGTGCCTGGAGTTCGCAGGGGACAGCGGGTGGCTACACCTTC. Protein product: CAWSSQGTAGGYTF. The chain combines TRBV30 with TRBJ1-2; 7 nucleotides line up with TRBD1. Germline V gene data show CDR1 as GTSNPN and CDR2 as SVGIG (reference sequence). The J segment lost 7 bases and the V segment lost 2 bases, leaving 10 bases of the junction unmatched. The CDR3 spans 14 residues.

V is TRBV6-5 and J is TRBJ2-7, with 13 bases fitting TRBD2. The germline V gene encodes CDR1 MNHEY and CDR2 SVGAGI. The CDR3 contains 15 residues. With 5 bases clipped from V and 6 bases from J, the junction kept 7 bases outside the gene matches. The CDR3 DNA follows: TGTGCCAGCAGTGCTGGACTAGCGGGAGTCGGCGAGCAGTACTTC. This gives the protein CASSAGLAGVGEQYF.

The rearrangement joins TRBV13 to TRBJ2-7, with TRBD2 matching 12 bases. Germline V gene data show CDR1 as PRHDT and CDR2 as FYEKMQ (reference sequence). The CDR3 covers 13 residues. Trimming at V came to 9 bases and at J to 6 bases, leaving 6 bases not matched to a gene. The CDR3 bases are TGTGCCAGTGCCGGACTAGCGGGATTCGAGCAGTACTTC. This encodes CASAGLAGFEQYF. Full variable domain (remainder filled in from reference TRBV13 and TRBJ2-7): AAGVIQSPRHLIKEKRETATLKCYPIPRHDTVYWYQQGPGQDPQFLISFYEKMQSDKGSIPDRFSAQQFSDYHSELNMSSLELGDSALYFCASAGLAGFEQYFGPGTRLTVT.

This sequence joins TRBV4-2 and TRBJ2-7; D not resolved. Trimming cost V 1 base and J 3 bases, with 10 bases left between them. The CDR3 totals 14 residues. In germline, CDR1 is LGHNA, CDR2 YNFKEQ. The CDR3 bases are TGTGCCAGCAGCCAAGCGTCGTCGGGCTACGAGCAGTACTTC. Residues: CASSQASSGYEQYF.

The rearrangement links TRBV7-2 to TRBJ1-5, with TRBD1 as a possible D gene (5 bases). Per the germline V gene, CDR1 is SGHTA and CDR2 is FQGNSA. CDR3 length: 16 amino acids. V was shortened by 1 base and J by 7 bases, with 17 bases between the two germline ends. DNA for the CDR3: TGTGCCAGCAGCTTAGGACAAAGGGGATTGGGACAGCCCCAGCATTTT. Its protein product is CASSLGQRGLGQPQHF.

The chain employs TRBV6-1 and TRBJ2-7; a possible D gene is TRBD2 (5 bases). The germline V gene encodes CDR1 MNHNS and CDR2 SASEGT. V was pared by 4 bases and J by 2 bases, with 12 bases between. This CDR3 is built from 14 residues. CDR3 region: CASSVRASTYEQYF. The CDR3 nucleotides are TGTGCCAGCAGTGTGCGGGCGAGCACCTACGAGCAGTACTTC.

This clone appeared once. This chain connects TRBV5-1 to TRBJ1-2, with 7 bases fitting TRBD1. The CDR3 length is 14 residues. V lost 4 bases, J lost 3 bases, and 6 bases stayed unmatched. CDR1 is SGHRS and CDR2 is YFSETQ in the germline V gene. For the CDR3, the DNA is TGCGCCAGCAGCGTGGGACAGACTCACTATGGCTACACCTTC. It codes for CASSVGQTHYGYTF.

The V call is TRBV6-6, the J call TRBJ2-7, with D perhaps being TRBD1 or TRBD2 (5 bases each). CDR3 size: 14 residues. The germline V gene has CDR1 MNHNY and CDR2 SVGAGI (reference sequence). The V gene lost 4 bases and the J gene lost 0 bases, with 10 bases spanning the gap. The CDR3 DNA sequence: TGTGCCAGCAGTTGGGGGAATCCCTCCTACGAGCAGTACTTC. Encoded protein: CASSWGNPSYEQYF.